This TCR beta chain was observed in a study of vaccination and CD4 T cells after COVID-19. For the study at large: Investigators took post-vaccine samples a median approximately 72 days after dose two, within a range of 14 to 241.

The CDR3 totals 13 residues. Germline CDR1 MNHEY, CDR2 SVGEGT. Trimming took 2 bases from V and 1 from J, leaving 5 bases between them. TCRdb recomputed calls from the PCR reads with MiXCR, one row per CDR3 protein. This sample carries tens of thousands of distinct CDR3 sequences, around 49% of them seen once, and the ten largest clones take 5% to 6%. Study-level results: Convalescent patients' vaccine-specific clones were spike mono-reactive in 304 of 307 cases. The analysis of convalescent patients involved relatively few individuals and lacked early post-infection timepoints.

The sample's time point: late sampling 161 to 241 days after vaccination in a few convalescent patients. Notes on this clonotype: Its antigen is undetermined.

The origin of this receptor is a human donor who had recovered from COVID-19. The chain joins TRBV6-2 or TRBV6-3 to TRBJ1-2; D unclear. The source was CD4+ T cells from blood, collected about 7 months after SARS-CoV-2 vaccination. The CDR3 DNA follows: TGTGCCAGCAGTTACAGGTTTAACTATGGCTACACCTTC. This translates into CASSYRFNYGYTF.